This T cell receptor (beta chain) originates from a study of blood T cell repertoires in COVID-19. Study at large: PBMCs, B-cell-depleted T cells, or T cells were the source of the cDNA or gDNA that made up the material.

Cohort 3 donors were reported recovered after two negative PCRs, clearance, or symptom resolution. V shed 3 bases and J shed 8 bases, with 16 bases lying between them. Germline CDR1 is SNHLY and CDR2 is FYNNEI. The CDR3 covers 14 residues. Original methodology: Researchers report that nucleated cell counts were estimated from reference gene primer amplification. Clones were sequenced by immunoSEQ multiplex PCR, and TCRdb holds only the in-frame ones, with some missing. That table gives V, J and clone size, and the DNA gave D and trimming. The table records more than 200,000 clones, approximately 90% of them present only once.

The specimen was PBMCs or T cells enriched from blood (not recorded which). The chain has TRBV2 and TRBJ1-1; D not certain. This clonotype was obtained from a woman aged 25 to 45 who had recovered from COVID-19. CDR3 DNA sequence: TGTGCCAGCAGTGACGGGTCAAGGGCGGGAGAAGCTTTCTTT. Its translation is CASSDGSRAGEAFF.